These 14 T cell receptor beta chains originate from one sample sequenced in a study of shared clonotypes between healthy human individuals. Measured with immunoSEQ multiplex PCR; TCRdb has only the in-frame clones, and not every one. The profile covers fewer than 2.5 million clones, with 80% to 95% appearing a single time and around 0.4% taken by the ten largest. Sequenced material: naive CD4+ T cells from PBMCs. Subset in this sample: CD45RA+ positively selected. These receptors were obtained from a young man in good health. Some clones in this sample may be carry-over from other donors' samples.

The V gene is TRBV4-1, the J gene TRBJ2-5, with 9 nucleotides matching TRBD1. Germline trimming cut 0 bases from V and 5 bases from J; bases unmatched to any gene: 10. Germline CDR1 and CDR2: MGHRA and YSYEKL. The CDR3 is made up of 17 amino acids. CDR3 sequence reads: CASSQDGATGGVETQYF. The DNA of the CDR3 is TGCGCCAGCAGCCAAGATGGGGCCACAGGGGGCGTGGAGACCCAGTACTTC.

V is TRBV7-2 and J is TRBJ2-7; D call uncertain. Trimming removed 1 base from V and 0 bases from J, with 16 bases in between. Germline assignment: CDR1 SGHTA and CDR2 FQGNSA. CDR3 size: 17 residues. The CDR3 loop reads CASSLVRFGKYSYEQYF. CDR3 nucleotide sequence: TGTGCCAGCAGCTTAGTACGATTTGGTAAATACTCCTACGAGCAGTACTTC. The full variable domain, in which reference TRBV7-2 and TRBJ2-7 provide the parts outside the CDR3, is GAGVSQSPSNKVTEKGKDVELRCDPISGHTALYWYRQSLGQGLEFLIYFQGNSAPDKSGLPSDRFSAERTGGSVSTLTIQRTQQEDSAVYLCASSLVRFGKYSYEQYFGPGTRLTVT.

This clone was counted once. CDR3 DNA: TGTGCCAGCAGCGCTTATGTTGATACGCAGTATTTT. Translation gives CASSAYVDTQYF. The chain links TRBV9 to TRBJ2-3; D is unclear. CDR1 and CDR2 (germline): SGDLS, YYNGEE. V lost 3 bases, J lost 6 bases, and 8 bases lay in between. The CDR3 runs to 12 residues. Looking up the rest from reference TRBV9 and TRBJ2-3 gives the full variable domain: DSGVTQTPKHLITATGQRVTLRCSPRSGDLSVYWYQQSLDQGLQFLIQYYNGEERAKGNILERFSAQQFPDLHSELNLSSLELGDSALYFCASSAYVDTQYFGPGTRLTVL.

The chain is built from TRBV10-3 and TRBJ2-1; TRBD2 matches 14 bases. Germline V gene lookup returns CDR1 ENHRY and CDR2 SYGVKD. This CDR3 is 16 amino acids long. Trimming removed 3 bases from V and 10 bases from J; junction bases left unmatched: 8. Here the CDR3 reads CAISDQGLAGVGEQFF. The CDR3 nucleotides are TGTGCCATCAGTGACCAGGGACTAGCGGGAGTAGGGGAGCAGTTCTTC.

The CDR3 region is CASSQTLAKNIQYF. As DNA, the CDR3 is TGCGCCAGCAGCCAAACTCTAGCCAAAAACATTCAGTACTTC. The rearrangement uses TRBV4-3 and TRBJ2-4; unclear D gene. Germline CDR1 is LGHNA and CDR2 is YSLEER. This CDR3 comprises 14 residues. The V end lost 2 bases, the J end lost 0 bases, and 5 bases lay between the germline ends.

The chain combines TRBV25-1 with TRBJ1-2; TRBD1 agrees at 7 bases. CDR3 length equals 16 residues. Germline CDR1 and CDR2: MGHDK and SYGVNS. Losses at the gene ends were 4 bases for V and 4 bases for J; bases not matched to a gene: 12. This CDR3 reads CASSGSKGALGYGYTF. CDR3 DNA sequence: TGTGCCAGCAGTGGTAGTAAGGGGGCGCTCGGCTATGGCTACACCTTC.

In this sample, this clone turned up once. The V and J genes are TRBV7-9 and TRBJ1-1, with TRBD1 identical over 7 bases. Germline V gives CDR1 SEHNR, CDR2 FQNEAQ (reference sequence). V lost 5 bases and J lost 1; bases outside the gene matches: 7. This CDR3 region has 15 residues. CDR3 residues: CASSPSTGKNTEAFF. CDR3 bases: TGTGCCAGCAGCCCCTCGACAGGGAAGAACACTGAAGCTTTCTTT.

CDR3 amino acids: CASSPNPGQGRRNTIYF. CDR3 sequence (DNA): TGCGCCAGCAGCCCCAATCCGGGACAGGGGAGGAGAAACACCATATATTTT. The rearrangement uses TRBV5-1 and TRBJ1-3; TRBD1 matches 10 bases. There are 17 residues in the CDR3. Looked up from germline, CDR1 is SGHRS and CDR2 is YFSETQ. V gave up 4 bases and J gave up 5 bases; unmatched junction bases: 12.

The chain couples TRBV5-1 to TRBJ2-5; D is unclear. V was clipped by 4 bases and J by 4 bases, with 14 bases between them. This CDR3 comprises 14 residues. Germline CDR1 and CDR2: SGHRS and YFSETQ. For the CDR3, the DNA is TGCGCCAGCAGCACGTATTTAAGCGCAGAGACCCAGTACTTC. It specifies CASSTYLSAETQYF.

The chain has TRBV2 and TRBJ1-5; the D is unclear. V lost 7 bases to trimming and J lost 11 bases, with 15 bases between them. The CDR3 is 12 amino acids. Germline V CDR1 and CDR2: SNHLY, FYNNEI. The CDR3 loop is CASKEDSLTQHF. In nucleotides, the CDR3 is TGTGCCAGCAAGGAGGATAGCTTGACCCAGCATTTT.

The V call is TRBV29-1, the J call TRBJ1-2; no reliable D call. Per germline, CDR1 SQVTM and CDR2 ANQGSEA. The CDR3 extends over 11 amino acids. V was cut by 7 bases and J by 8 bases, with 14 bases left in between. The DNA for the CDR3 is TGCAGCGGCGGGCGGCCAGGCGGCTACACCTTC. It codes for CSGGRPGGYTF.

The DNA of the CDR3 is TGCGCCAGCAGCTTGGGGGACAGACCGACAGATACGCAGTATTTT. Translating it yields CASSLGDRPTDTQYF. V and J are TRBV5-1 and TRBJ2-3; TRBD1 aligns across 7 bases. Germline assignment: CDR1 SGHRS and CDR2 YFSETQ. The CDR3 consists of 15 residues. The V gene end was trimmed by 0 bases and the J gene end by 3 bases; junction bases not matched to a gene: 4.

V and J are TRBV28 and TRBJ1-1; possibly TRBD1 for D (5 bases). The CDR3 has 15 residues. V was shortened by 2 bases and J by 1 base, with 11 bases between the two germline ends. The germline CDR1 and CDR2 sequences are MDHEN and SYDVKM. The CDR3 DNA reads TGTGCCAGCAGTTTAAGTACCCAGGGGAACACTGAAGCTTTCTTT. Protein: CASSLSTQGNTEAFF.

The gene calls are TRBV18 and TRBJ2-6, with a weak D call TRBD2 (5 bases). The V end lost 6 bases, the J end lost 4 bases, and 10 bases lay between the germline ends. The CDR3 covers 14 residues. Germline V gives CDR1 KGHSH, CDR2 LQKENI. The CDR3 loop is CASSEGSGANVLTF. The CDR3 region has the DNA TGTGCCAGCTCCGAGGGTTCCGGGGCCAACGTCCTGACTTTC. Using reference TRBV18 and TRBJ2-6 for the parts outside the CDR3, the full variable domain is NAGVMQNPRHLVRRRGQEARLRCSPMKGHSHVYWYRQLPEEGLKFMVYLQKENIIDESGMPKERFSAEFPKEGPSILRIQQVVRGDSAAYFCASSEGSGANVLTFGAGSRLTVL.